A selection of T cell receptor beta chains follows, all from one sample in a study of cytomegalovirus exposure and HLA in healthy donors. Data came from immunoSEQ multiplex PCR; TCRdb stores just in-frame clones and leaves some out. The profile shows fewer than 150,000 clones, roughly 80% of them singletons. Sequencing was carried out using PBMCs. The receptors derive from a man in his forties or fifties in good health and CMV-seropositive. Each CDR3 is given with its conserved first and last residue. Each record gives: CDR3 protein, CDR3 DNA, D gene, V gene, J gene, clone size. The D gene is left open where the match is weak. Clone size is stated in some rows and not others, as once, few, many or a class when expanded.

CASRSTGTYEQYF	TGTGCCAGCAGGTCGACGGGGACCTACGAGCAGTACTTC	-	TRBV25-1	TRBJ2-7	-
CASSLVPQDSNQPQHF	TGTGCCAGCAGCTTAGTCCCACAGGATAGCAATCAGCCCCAGCATTTT	-	TRBV7-2	TRBJ1-5	-
CASTQGGSGQGRSEAFF	TGTGCCAGCACCCAGGGAGGGTCAGGACAGGGGCGTTCTGAAGCTTTCTTT	TRBD1	TRBV2	TRBJ1-1	-
CASSPGQGRLIGYTF	TGTGCCAGTAGTCCGGGACAGGGACGGTTAATTGGCTACACCTTC	TRBD1	TRBV19	TRBJ1-2	-
CASSLRGAMSNTEAFF	TGTGCCAGCAGCTTACGGGGGGCTATGTCTAACACTGAAGCTTTCTTT	-	TRBV11-2	TRBJ1-1	few
CASSVTTAGYNEQFF	TGTGCCAGCAGCGTTACGACAGCAGGTTACAATGAGCAGTTCTTC	-	TRBV9	TRBJ2-1	-
CASSEARTSVRNIQYF	TGTGCCAGCAGTGAAGCGAGGACTAGCGTTAGAAACATTCAGTACTTC	TRBD2	TRBV2	TRBJ2-4	-
CAISPSMNTEAFF	TGTGCCATCAGCCCATCTATGAACACTGAAGCTTTCTTT	-	TRBV10-3	TRBJ1-1	-
CASSFGPGSNQPQHF	TGTGCCAGCAGCTTCGGTCCGGGGAGCAATCAGCCCCAGCATTTT	-	TRBV5-6	TRBJ1-5	-
CASSETQGGSSGANVLTF	TGTGCCAGCAGTGAAACACAGGGGGGGAGCTCTGGGGCCAACGTCCTGACTTTC	-	TRBV6-1	TRBJ2-6	few
CASSLRTSYEQYF	TGCGCCAGCAGCTTGAGGACAAGCTACGAGCAGTACTTC	-	TRBV5-1	TRBJ2-7	-
CASSEPGLAGADTQYF	TGTGCCAGCAGTGAACCCGGACTAGCGGGAGCAGATACGCAGTATTTT	TRBD2	TRBV2	TRBJ2-3	-
CASSQGQGARFQYGYTF	TGTGCCAGCAGCCAGGGACAGGGGGCCCGGTTCCAATATGGCTACACCTTC	TRBD1	TRBV7-8	TRBJ1-2	-
CASSLRRENIQYF	TGTGCCAGCAGCTTAAGGAGGGAAAACATTCAGTACTTC	-	TRBV7-2	TRBJ2-4	-
CASGRESSGANVLTF	TGCGCCAGCGGAAGGGAGAGCTCTGGGGCCAACGTCCTGACTTTC	-	TRBV5-1	TRBJ2-6	few
CASSTLGLAGGQMEQFF	TGCGCCAGCAGCACTCTGGGGCTAGCGGGAGGGCAAATGGAGCAGTTCTTC	TRBD2	TRBV5-1	TRBJ2-1	-
CASSKFRLAVYEQYF	TGTGCCAGCAGCAAATTTCGACTAGCGGTATACGAGCAGTACTTC	-	TRBV21-1	TRBJ2-7	-
CASSQDRSGTGFDTGELFF	TGCGCCAGCAGCCAAGATAGGTCGGGGACAGGATTCGACACCGGGGAGCTGTTTTTT	TRBD1	TRBV4-1	TRBJ2-2	-
CASSLSGLSGYEQYF	TGTGCCAGCAGCTTATCGGGACTCTCGGGCTACGAGCAGTACTTC	-	TRBV7-2	TRBJ2-7	-
CASSSPLGGLAGGSSYNEQFF	TGTGCCAGCAGTTCTCCCCTCGGGGGACTAGCGGGAGGGAGCTCCTACAATGAGCAGTTCTTC	TRBD2	TRBV27	TRBJ2-1	-
CASSSSGSADTQYF	TGTGCCAGCAGCTCCAGCGGGAGCGCAGATACGCAGTATTTT	TRBD2	TRBV5-4	TRBJ2-3	-
CSSSLGAQPQHF	TGTTCCAGCAGCTTGGGGGCTCAGCCCCAGCATTTT	-	TRBV7-9	TRBJ1-5	-
CASSFLDAEQFF	TGTGCCAGCAGCTTCCTAGACGCTGAGCAGTTCTTC	-	TRBV7-2	TRBJ2-1	-
CAVAGGLSMGETQYF	TGCGCCGTAGCGGGGGGGCTTAGCATGGGCGAGACCCAGTACTTC	TRBD2	TRBV27	TRBJ2-5	-
CASSSTTGGALSGNTIYF	TGTGCCAGCAGCTCAACTACAGGGGGCGCTTTGAGTGGAAACACCATATATTTT	TRBD1	TRBV7-2	TRBJ1-3	-
CASSLVGQGVGSPLHF	TGTGCCAGCAGCTTAGTGGGCCAAGGGGTAGGGTCACCCCTCCACTTT	-	TRBV7-2	TRBJ1-6	few
CASSLLAGANNEQFF	TGCGCCAGCAGCTTGCTAGCGGGAGCAAACAATGAGCAGTTCTTC	TRBD2	TRBV5-1	TRBJ2-1	once
CASTSGTEASTDTQYF	TGTGCCAGCACCTCCGGGACTGAAGCTAGCACAGATACGCAGTATTTT	-	TRBV27	TRBJ2-3	-
CASSEGTGAHYGYTF	TGTGCCAGCAGTGAAGGGACAGGGGCGCATTATGGCTACACCTTC	TRBD1	TRBV6-1	TRBJ1-2	once
CASSSTGQRLYEQYF	TGTGCCAGCAGCTCAACGGGACAGAGACTGTACGAGCAGTACTTC	TRBD1	TRBV7-9	TRBJ2-7	-
CASRQMTGLAEAFF	TGTGCCAGCAGACAGATGACAGGCCTAGCTGAAGCTTTCTTT	-	TRBV6-5	TRBJ1-1	once
CASSSYRDRGYEQYF	TGTGCCAGCAGCTCGTACCGGGACAGAGGATACGAGCAGTACTTC	TRBD1	TRBV7-9	TRBJ2-7	-
CASSPILAGGPRPHEQYF	TGTGCCAGCAGTCCAATACTAGCGGGAGGGCCGCGACCCCACGAGCAGTACTTC	TRBD2	TRBV27	TRBJ2-7	-
CASSTRADSYEQYF	TGTGCCAGTAGTACCCGAGCGGATTCCTACGAGCAGTACTTC	-	TRBV19	TRBJ2-7	-
CASRRTAQNTEAFF	TGTGCCAGCAGGCGGACAGCTCAGAACACTGAAGCTTTCTTT	-	TRBV2	TRBJ1-1	-
CASSTRLSLSYEQYF	TGTGCCAGCAGCACCCGGTTGTCTTTATCCTACGAGCAGTACTTC	-	TRBV13	TRBJ2-7	-
CASSARRGSTEAFF	TGCGCCAGCAGCGCGCGAAGAGGGTCCACTGAAGCTTTCTTT	-	TRBV5-1	TRBJ1-1	-
CATLHRTFTKYEQYF	TGTGCCACCCTCCACCGGACATTTACCAAATACGAGCAGTACTTC	-	TRBV25-1	TRBJ2-7	few
CASSRTGAGVTEAFF	TGTGCCAGCAGCCGAACAGGGGCCGGGGTCACTGAAGCTTTCTTT	TRBD1	TRBV28	TRBJ1-1	-
CASSLRGAYEQYF	TGCGCCAGCAGCTTGAGGGGTGCCTACGAGCAGTACTTC	-	TRBV5-1	TRBJ2-7	-
CASSSRLAGGYEQYF	TGTGCCAGCAGTTCCAGACTAGCGGGGGGGTACGAGCAGTACTTC	TRBD2	TRBV7-2	TRBJ2-7	-
CASSSGTDTQYF	TGCGCCAGCAGCTCCGGCACAGATACGCAGTATTTT	-	TRBV5-1	TRBJ2-3	-